This TCR beta chain comes out of a study of regulatory T cells in long-lasting Graves disease (TCRdb year 2021). Looking at the study overall: Patients with newly diagnosed Graves' disease had been on antithyroid drugs for under 3 months. This study used TCR sequencing and RNA sequencing of peripheral blood to compare persistent Graves' disease patients against newly diagnosed Graves' disease patients. The study was registered as a clinical trial and conducted in China. A total of about 33 samples underwent TCR sequencing, from roughly 13 patients with persistent Graves' disease and some 20 patients with newly diagnosed Graves' disease.

What the work shows at the level of the full study, not this receptor alone: Because the primary lesion, thyroid tissue, could not be accessed, the study looked at peripheral blood alone. Sequencing and analysis were restricted to the TCR beta chain. The authors acknowledged the small sample size as a limitation that may reduce accuracy. Compared with newly diagnosed patients, persistent Graves' disease patients had lower TCR Shannon entropy and fewer highly expanded clones, which suggests clonal expansion. TRBV28, TRBJ1-2 and TRBJ2-5 were preferentially used in persistent disease, while TRBV20-1 and TRBJ2-1 were favored in newly diagnosed disease. Persistent patients shared more public clonotypes among themselves (2,741) than newly diagnosed patients did (roughly 920).

The method was multiplex PCR. The sample was run on an Illumina HiSeq 4000. To build TCR beta libraries, CDR3 regions were amplified by Arm-PCR using iRepertoire HTBI primers. Before sequencing, the PCR products went through gel purification. The study's processing was this. Gene usage analysis of CDR3 amino acid clonotypes relied on the roughly 67 TRBV and 14 TRBJ segments identified across samples. COPE and FqMerger were used to merge the filtered high-quality paired reads into contigs. Contigs were aligned with BLAST to IMGT TRBV, TRBD and TRBJ reference genes, and CDR3 was defined per IMGT. Highly expanded clones were defined as clonotypes with a frequency above 0.1%. Shannon entropy was used to measure repertoire diversity, and the Gini coefficient was used to measure V-J evenness. Clonotypes shared by more than one individual were considered public. The public reads were quality trimmed at Q25 with fastp and then assembled into clones with MiXCR by TCRdb, keeping productive beta chains. Identical CDR3 proteins give one entry, which carries the most common genes and DNA. The V and J calls follow TCRdb's processing rather than the paper's. Here the sample has a few hundred thousand distinct CDR3 sequences; roughly 15% occur a single time. About a sixth of the sample is in the top ten clones.

This clonotype was counted ten times or more. Its antigen is currently not known. It has no much larger one-base neighbor in the sample; base qualities were not kept. V is cut by 3 bases and J by 4 bases, and the space between the germline ends is 5 bases. Spanning cysteine to phenylalanine, the CDR3 consists of 12 amino acids. Just the 36-base CDR3 DNA is kept, in frame starting at base 1. The germline V gene (reference sequence) sets CDR1 to SGHAT and CDR2 to FQDESV. The sample's time point, from its label and the paper: newly diagnosed GD, antithyroid drugs for less than 3 months. RNA was extracted from PBMCs in TRIzol for both TCR sequencing and RNA sequencing. The diagnosis of Graves' disease was made according to American Thyroid Association guidelines. Patients for the study were recruited at an endocrinology department in Xi'an, China. Each patient gave about 9.1 milliliters of peripheral blood, collected in an EDTA anticoagulant tube. PBMCs were isolated by Ficoll Paque Plus density gradient separation without further T cell sorting. An Agilent 2100 Bioanalyzer and agarose gel were used to check RNA quality, and a NanoDrop 2000 was used to measure RNA concentration.

These sequences were also reported in another study, on T cells in Graves' hyperthyroidism and ophthalmopathy. The second paper further reports: Stable Graves' hyperthyroidism was defined as the absence of progression to ophthalmopathy over 18 months of follow-up. Hyperthyroidism patients were aged 18 to 65 years and newly diagnosed, with disease duration of less than 2 months. Exclusion was applied to patients with uncontrolled infections, other autoimmune diseases, pregnancy or lactation. Diagnoses relied on clinical symptoms, serum thyroxine and TRAb, thyroid ultrasound and orbital computed tomography. A first-round RT-PCR of the TCR CDR3 used the HTBI primer set with the Qiagen OneStep RT-PCR kit. Most expanded thyroid clonotypes (frequency above 0.001) were also detected in blood, a finding suggesting that blood repertoires may reflect thyroid immune responses. A model built on a 13 V-J signature distinguished ophthalmopathy from stable hyperthyroidism, reaching roughly 88% sensitivity and about 81% specificity in cross-validation and 80%/75% in testing. In validation, the model predicted progression to ophthalmopathy with 55% to 71% sensitivity and approximately 72% specificity, a median of about six months before onset. To identify TCR V-J signatures that set the groups apart, the researchers used a discovery cohort of 100 patients, made up of around 40 with Graves' ophthalmopathy and 57 with stable Graves' hyperthyroidism. Prospective prediction of ophthalmopathy was tested in an independent validation cohort of fewer than 20 hyperthyroidism patients and 17 patients who later progressed to ophthalmopathy. The 100 or so discovery patients were randomly split 7:3 into training and test sets. The study also compared thyroid tissue and blood T-cell repertoires from about 6 Graves' hyperthyroidism patients. After blood sampling, hyperthyroidism patients were treated with methimazole at a starting dose of 30 mg daily, and ophthalmopathy patients were treated with high-dose intravenous methylprednisolone. Libraries were constructed in a second round of multiplex PCR, after which size selection and purification were performed. Paired-end sequencing of the libraries was performed with 100 bp reads on an Illumina HiSeq2000. SOAPnuke was used to process the raw data, removing reads that contained adapters or uncalled bases, had a mean Phred below 15, or lacked an exact match to the constant primer or identifier. High-quality paired reads were merged using COPE v1.2.5, and each unique nucleotide sequence was defined as a clonotype. MiTCR v1.1 was used to align the clonotypes against IMGT TRBV, TRBD and TRBJ reference segments. Analysis was restricted to V-J combinations with a frequency above 0.0001, which covered approximately 99% of repertoires. A TCS score was defined as the ratio of F50 (clonal expansion) to E x V (chaos), with BLOSUM62-based TCRdist applied between CDR3 peptides within each V-J. Welch's t-statistics and random forest reduced 450 to 600 V-J features to roughly 13, which were used in a naive Bayes classifier (R e1071). No statistical method was used to set the sample size in advance, and investigators knew the group allocation. TCR Vbeta CDR3 sequencing of 135 peripheral blood samples (fewer than 45 ophthalmopathy, under 80 hyperthyroidism and roughly 17 progressor patients) is reported in the paper.

The TCR was taken from a woman aged 45-65 years with Graves disease. Donor details come from another sample of the same person, matched by shared clones. The sequence links TRBV11-1 to TRBJ2-3, with the D segment identity uncertain. The input for sequencing was peripheral blood mononuclear cells (PBMCs), taken at new diagnosis, from a patient treated with antithyroid drugs. The sequenced DNA is TGTGCCAGCAGCTTTGCTGCAGATACGCAGTATTTT. Translated, this is CASSFAADTQYF.